The 18 T cell receptor beta chains below all came from one sample that was sequenced in a study of HIV-infected patients and healthy controls. Follow-up blood was drawn about 14 weeks, roughly three months, after antiretroviral therapy began. No cell fractionation was done, so the repertoire covers all unsorted peripheral blood T cells. Reverse transcription used around 540 ng RNA and constant-region primers for alpha and beta. Using multiplexing indices, alpha and beta chain libraries were generated apart by chain-specific third strand synthesis. TCRdb fed the 5' RACE reads into MiXCR, producing one record per CDR3 protein. Of several thousand distinct CDR3 sequences listed, over 7.5% are singletons. This material consisted of blood, taken during antiretroviral therapy. Source of these receptors: an adult with HIV infection.

This clonotype was seen repeatedly, ten times or more. The chain carries TRBV15 and TRBJ1-5; TRBD1 matches 11 bases. Unmatched junction bases numbered 1, after V lost 3 bases and J lost 6 bases. This CDR3 comprises 14 residues. Germline V gene sequence: CDR1 LNHNV, CDR2 YYDKDF (reference sequence). DNA for the CDR3: TGTGCCACCAGCAGGGACAGGGGGCGTCAGCCCCAGCATTTT. It specifies CATSRDRGRQPQHF.

This clonotype was seen at least ten times. The J gene is TRBJ1-1, the V gene TRBV20-1; 9 nucleotides line up with TRBD1. This CDR3 has 13 amino acids. Germline lookup yields CDR1 DFQATT and CDR2 SNEGSKA (reference sequence). V shed 5 bases, J shed 2 bases, and the junction held 3 bases outside the gene matches. The CDR3 spells CSAYRGPNTEAFF. In nucleotides, the CDR3 is TGCAGTGCTTACAGGGGGCCAAACACTGAAGCTTTCTTT.

This clonotype occurred a few times. This chain connects TRBV2 to TRBJ2-7; D assignment may be TRBD1 or TRBD2 (5 bases each). V was cut by 8 bases and J by 5 bases, with 16 bases left in between. This CDR3 region has 13 residues. Germline values: CDR1 SNHLY, CDR2 FYNNEI. The CDR3 loop reads CASPGMGENEQYF. The CDR3, as DNA: TGTGCCAGCCCAGGGATGGGGGAGAACGAGCAGTACTTC.

This clonotype was recorded many times. V usage is TRBV7-2 and J usage is TRBJ1-1, with D unresolved. The germline V and J ends were trimmed by 3 bases and 5 bases, with 10 bases remaining between them. The CDR3 contains 13 residues. Looked up from germline, CDR1 is SGHTA and CDR2 is FQGNSA. In DNA, the CDR3 is TGTGCCAGCAGCTTCCCCCAGGCAACTGAAGCTTTCTTT. Translated: CASSFPQATEAFF.

This clonotype was found many times. The V call is TRBV5-8, the J call TRBJ1-4; D not resolved. Per the germline V gene, CDR1 is SGHTS and CDR2 is YDEGEE. Trimming removed 0 bases from V and 7 bases from J, with 13 bases in between. This CDR3 contains 15 residues. This chain's CDR3 is CASSLGGRNAEKLFF. DNA of the CDR3: TGTGCCAGCAGCTTGGGGGGAAGAAATGCTGAAAAACTGTTTTTT.

This clonotype was observed many times. The CDR3 sequence: CASSFRIDGEKWTYEQYF. DNA for the CDR3: TGTGCCAGCAGCTTCAGGATTGATGGGGAAAAGTGGACCTACGAGCAGTACTTC. The V gene is TRBV7-9, the J gene TRBJ2-7; the D is unclear. CDR3 length: 18 amino acids. Trimming stripped 3 bases from V and 2 bases from J, with 23 bases between. Germline-derived CDR1 and CDR2 are SEHNR and FQNEAQ (reference sequence).

This chain joins TRBV12-3 or TRBV12-4 and TRBJ1-4; 8 bases are shared with TRBD1. The CDR3 has 16 residues. Trimming at V came to 3 bases and at J to 8 bases, leaving 11 bases not matched to a gene. CDR3 coding DNA: TGTGCCAGCAGTTTGAGTTCAGGACAGGGAGGGGAAAAACTGTTTTTT. It yields the protein CASSLSSGQGGEKLFF.

This clonotype was found many times. The chain combines TRBV7-9 with TRBJ1-1, with D unclear. Per the germline V gene, CDR1 is SEHNR and CDR2 is FQNEAQ (reference sequence). V shed 5 bases and J shed 8 bases, with 6 bases lying between them. The CDR3 contains 10 residues. CDR3 in DNA: TGTGCCAGCAGCATAGAGGAAGCTTTCTTT. Protein sequence: CASSIEEAFF.

This clonotype was observed many times. CDR3 in amino acids: CASSYPGTSSYEQYF. CDR3 nucleotides: TGTGCCAGCAGCTACCCAGGGACTAGCAGCTACGAGCAGTACTTC. This sequence joins TRBV7-9 and TRBJ2-7, with 9 bases lining up with TRBD2. This CDR3 has 15 residues. Germline loops: CDR1 SEHNR, CDR2 FQNEAQ (reference sequence). Trimming cost V 4 bases and J 3 bases; bases outside gene matches: 7. The full variable domain, completed using reference TRBV7-9 and TRBJ2-7, is DTGVSQNPRHKITKRGQNVTFRCDPISEHNRLYWYRQTLGQGPEFLTYFQNEAQLEKSRLLSDRFSAERPKGSFSTLEIQRTEQGDSAMYLCASSYPGTSSYEQYFGPGTRLTVT.

Relative to its sample, this clonotype is medium-sized (0.01 to 0.1%). The chain joins TRBV11-2 to TRBJ2-1; D uncertain. Trimming removed 3 bases at V and 3 bases at J, with 18 bases between. Germline V gene data show CDR1 as SGHAT and CDR2 as FQNNGV. The CDR3 is 17 amino acids. The CDR3 loop is CASSFNGLSAGYNEQFF. Written as DNA, the CDR3 is TGTGCCAGCAGCTTTAATGGTCTCTCGGCAGGCTACAATGAGCAGTTCTTC.

This clonotype is labeled as medium-sized (0.01 to 0.1%). The V call is TRBV28, the J call TRBJ2-1; TRBD1 aligns across 9 bases. V lost 6 bases, J lost 1 base, and 7 bases stayed unmatched. The germline CDR1 and CDR2 sequences are MDHEN and SYDVKM. The CDR3 totals 16 residues. The CDR3 DNA is TGTGCCAGCAGCCGACAGGGGGACGGGTCCTACAATGAGCAGTTCTTC. Translating it yields CASSRQGDGSYNEQFF.

This clonotype occurred a few times. This chain joins TRBV28 and TRBJ1-4, with D hard to call. Germline V gives CDR1 MDHEN, CDR2 SYDVKM. The CDR3 has 14 amino acids. V lost 3 bases and J 6 bases, leaving 11 bases between the germline ends. DNA for the CDR3: TGTGCCAGCAGTTTCACGGATTCTCATGAAAAACTGTTTTTT. It specifies CASSFTDSHEKLFF.

At least ten counts were recorded for this clonotype. The rearrangement joins TRBV6-2 or TRBV6-3 to TRBJ1-1, with a weak D call TRBD1 (5 bases). CDR1 is MNHEY, CDR2 SVGEGT, per germline. The germline V and J ends were trimmed by 6 bases and 2 bases, with 16 bases remaining between them. CDR3 length equals 15 residues. The DNA of the CDR3 is TGTGCCAGCAGCTCACCAGGACAACCCAACACTGAAGCTTTCTTT. This sequence encodes CASSSPGQPNTEAFF.

V and J are TRBV12-3 or TRBV12-4 and TRBJ2-4, with 8 nucleotides matching TRBD1. This CDR3 contains 12 residues. V was clipped by 4 bases and J by 7 bases; unmatched bases: 0. The CDR3 nucleotides are TGTGCCAGCAGTTGGACAGGGAACATTCAGTACTTC. Protein: CASSWTGNIQYF.

This clonotype is large by share. The J gene is TRBJ2-1, the V gene TRBV30; no definite D call. The CDR3 spans 12 residues. CDR1 GTSNPN and CDR2 SVGIG come from the germline V gene (reference sequence). Trimming took off 0 bases at V and 10 bases at J, with 10 bases between the two ends. CDR3 sequence reads: CAWSVSVSEQFF. The DNA for the CDR3 is TGTGCCTGGAGTGTAAGTGTAAGCGAGCAGTTCTTC.

This clonotype is termed medium-sized. CDR3: CSAWGQDTIQPQHF. The DNA of the CDR3 is TGCAGTGCCTGGGGACAGGACACAATTCAGCCCCAGCATTTT. The genes are TRBV20-1 and TRBJ1-5, with TRBD1 matching over 8 bases. The germline V gene encodes CDR1 DFQATT and CDR2 SNEGSKA (reference sequence). Trimming removed 6 bases from V and 6 bases from J; junction bases left unmatched: 10. The CDR3 is 14 amino acids.

Within the sample, this clonotype is medium-sized. This chain uses TRBV9 with TRBJ2-6; 9 bases map to TRBD1. This CDR3 has 15 residues. CDR1 is SGDLS and CDR2 is YYNGEE in the germline V gene. The V and J ends lost 6 bases and 3 bases, in that order; junction bases with no gene match: 4. Written as DNA, the CDR3 is TGTGCCAGCAACAGGGGGCAAGGTGGGGCCAACGTCCTGACTTTC. Translated, it gives CASNRGQGGANVLTF.

This clonotype was picked up many times. The chain joins TRBV28 to TRBJ2-1; D gene uncertain. The germline V gene encodes CDR1 MDHEN and CDR2 SYDVKM. The CDR3 totals 11 residues. The ends were cut back, 5 bases at V and 10 bases at J, with 9 bases in the middle. The CDR3 nucleotides are TGTGCCAGCAGTCGGACCAGAGAGCAGTTCTTC. Its translation is CASSRTREQFF.